Listed here is a single TCR beta chain. Measured with immunoSEQ multiplex PCR; TCRdb has only the in-frame clones, and not every one. The sample has 30,000 to 35,000 clones; roughly 80% are singletons. The data belong to a study of OX40 agonist ivuxolimab in advanced cancers. V was trimmed by 4 bases and J by 6 bases, leaving 12 bases between them. CDR3 length: 13 residues. Germline-derived CDR1 and CDR2 are SGHTA and FQGNSA. This TCR was recovered from an adult with an advanced solid tumor such as melanoma, head and neck, liver or kidney cancer. The chain couples TRBV7-2 to TRBJ2-5, with D hard to call. The sample was CD4+ or CD8+ T cells sorted from blood, taken in a trial of the OX40 agonist ivuxolimab. The CDR3 region has the DNA TGTGCCAGCAGCTCCCAGGAATTGCAGACCCAGTACTTC. It is translated as CASSSQELQTQYF.